Below, 11 T cell receptor beta chains from the same sample are listed, as sequenced in a study of graft-versus-host responses after intestinal transplantation. Clones were read by immunoSEQ multiplex PCR, and TCRdb kept only the in-frame ones, dropping some. The data contain 7,800 or so clones, around 30% of them singletons. Sequences were derived from alloreactive CD4+ T cells from a mixed lymphocyte reaction culture, sampled before transplantation. As for subset: CFSE-low proliferating T cells sorted from approximately 6-day pre-transplant mixed lymphocyte reaction (GvH or HvG direction). Receptor source: a human patient who was an organ donor for intestinal transplantation.

In its sample, this clone was seen a few times. The chain has TRBV6-1 and TRBJ1-2; D may be TRBD1 (5 bases). V shed 7 bases and J shed 2 bases, with 11 bases lying between them. The germline V gene encodes CDR1 MNHNS and CDR2 SASEGT. CDR3 length: 13 amino acids. The CDR3 is CASTPRGNYGYTF. CDR3 coding DNA: TGTGCCAGCACCCCGCGGGGGAACTATGGCTACACCTTC.

The chain has TRBV7-2 and TRBJ1-6; no firm D call. Trimming shortened V by 3 bases and J by 0 bases, and 15 bases separated the two germline ends. The CDR3 runs 18 residues. Germline values: CDR1 SGHTA, CDR2 FQGNSA. CDR3: CASSFRPRVSSYNSPLHF. In nucleotides, the CDR3 is TGTGCCAGCAGCTTCCGGCCCCGGGTCAGCTCCTATAATTCACCCCTCCACTTT.

V gene TRBV18 combines with J gene TRBJ2-3; D is possibly TRBD1 (6 bases). The CDR3 is 14 amino acids. With 6 bases removed from V and 6 bases from J, the gap between germline ends came to 16 bases. Germline CDR1 is KGHSH and CDR2 is LQKENI. The CDR3 region has the DNA TGTGCCAGCTCTCTACAGGGTTTAGGGGATACGCAGTATTTT. Translating gives CASSLQGLGDTQYF.

By share, this clone ranks as medium-sized. The chain is built from TRBV29-1 and TRBJ1-3, with D unresolved. V was cut by 4 bases and J by 0 bases, with 7 bases left in between. Germline V gene data show CDR1 as SQVTM and CDR2 as ANQGSEA. This CDR3 has 13 amino acids. CDR3 amino acids: CSVASDSGNTIYF. CDR3 coding DNA: TGCAGCGTTGCCAGTGACTCTGGAAACACCATATATTTT.

J is TRBJ2-7 and V is TRBV5-6; 9 positions match TRBD1. The length of the CDR3 is 15 residues. CDR1 and CDR2 from the germline V gene are SGHDT and YYEEEE. The V gene end was trimmed by 2 bases and the J gene end by 0 bases; junction bases not matched to a gene: 3. DNA for the CDR3: TGTGCCAGCAGCTTTGGGGACAGGGCCTCCTACGAGCAGTACTTC. Its protein is CASSFGDRASYEQYF.

This clone was seen a few times. The chain has TRBV11-2 and TRBJ2-3, with 8 bases identical to TRBD2. Trimming removed 4 bases from V and 3 bases from J; junction bases left unmatched: 9. Germline CDR1 reads SGHAT; CDR2 reads FQNNGV. The CDR3 totals 16 residues. In DNA form, the CDR3 reads TGTGCCAGCAGCTCGGCCCCCGGGACTAGTACAGATACGCAGTATTTT. It translates to CASSSAPGTSTDTQYF. Supplemented by reference TRBV11-2 and TRBJ2-3, the full variable domain reads EAGVAQSPRYKIIEKRQSVAFWCNPISGHATLYWYQQILGQGPKLLIQFQNNGVVDDSQLPKDRFSAERLKGVDSTLKIQPAKLEDSAVYLCASSSAPGTSTDTQYFGPGTRLTVL.

This clone has a handful of counts. The rearrangement joins TRBV28 to TRBJ2-7; 10 bases map to TRBD1. This CDR3 is 15 amino acids long. The J segment lost 1 base and the V segment lost 3 bases, leaving 3 bases of the junction unmatched. Germline V gives CDR1 MDHEN, CDR2 SYDVKM. DNA for the CDR3: TGTGCCAGCAGTTTGGGGGACAGGGGTTCCTACGAGCAGTACTTC. Amino acids: CASSLGDRGSYEQYF.

This chain connects TRBV11-1 to TRBJ1-1; no clear D. The CDR3 runs 15 residues. With 5 bases removed from V and 4 bases from J, the gap between germline ends came to 17 bases. Germline assignment: CDR1 SGHAT and CDR2 FQDESV (reference sequence). CDR3 sequence reads: CASSQRRARITEAFF. Written as DNA, the CDR3 is TGTGCCAGCAGCCAGAGGAGGGCGCGGATCACTGAAGCTTTCTTT.

In this sample, this clone turned up a few times. Since no conserved phenylalanine or tryptophan closes the CDR3, a read error is the likely cause. The limits of the CDR3 on the DNA are not certain, so only TCRdb's listed CDR3 is given. The chain combines TRBV30 with TRBJ1-2; the DNA was not compared with TRBD1, the D call given in the table. Germline CDR1 is GTSNPN and CDR2 is SVGIG (reference sequence). The CDR3 spans 12 amino acids, including both terminal residues. Here the CDR3 reads CAWSVPGSWLHL.

V is TRBV11-3 and J is TRBJ2-1, with 14 bases that match TRBD2. The CDR3 has 15 amino acids. The V gene end was trimmed by 3 bases and the J gene end by 6 bases; junction bases not matched to a gene: 1. Per the germline V gene, CDR1 is SGHNT and CDR2 is YENEEA. Here the CDR3 DNA reads TGTGCCAGCAGCTTGACTAGCGGGAGGGCCAATGAGCAGTTCTTC. This sequence encodes CASSLTSGRANEQFF.

J is TRBJ2-3 and V is TRBV9, with 11 bases lining up with TRBD2. CDR3 length: 16 amino acids. Germline lookup yields CDR1 SGDLS and CDR2 YYNGEE. The trim removed 0 bases at V and 8 bases at J, leaving 8 bases unmatched. As DNA, the CDR3 is TGTGCCAGCAGCGTAGGGGATACTAGCGGGAGAGTTACGCAGTATTTT. Its protein is CASSVGDTSGRVTQYF.